Sequencing of this T cell receptor (beta chain) was carried out in a study of cytomegalovirus exposure and HLA in healthy donors (dated by TCRdb to the late 2010s). For the wider study: According to an earlier analysis of a few hundred of the donors, 200 million or so T cells yielded roughly 110 million unique TCR beta sequences and approximately 280 Gb of sequence data. To study patterns of TCR occurrence, a later analysis re-analyzed previously published TCR beta repertoires from hundreds of donors and added high-resolution HLA genotyping. Roughly 310 gigabases of sequencing data and roughly 90 million unique TCR sequences were included in an early release covering over 600 HLA-typed donors. A later genetic analysis used genome-wide SNP genotypes for about three fifths of the roughly 700 donors, treating that subset as a discovery cohort. An earlier analysis of some 500 of the donors applied high-throughput TCR beta sequencing to assess whether each TCR beta V gene segment acted as functional or pseudogenic. Alongside the repertoire data, information on donor age, sex, ethnicity and CMV serostatus was compiled. Rather than drawing on any new phenotypic data, the later analysis identified candidate immune exposures from TCR beta sequences and the way those sequences occurred across donors. The study was designed to test whether signatures of past pathogen exposure could be identified by cataloging public T cell receptors. The study profiled the T cell repertoires of approximately 700 subjects by immunosequencing and related them to cytomegalovirus serostatus. HLA typing covered class I and class II loci at four-digit resolution. Every repertoire in the discovery cohort had been generated on one and the same sequencing platform. Besides the first cohort of about 730 subjects, a separate validation cohort made up of roughly 130 different subjects was used. Because of strong linkage in the cohort, roughly five DR-DQ haplotypes were treated as single units for association and clustering. On average, around 240,000 unique TCR beta nucleotide sequences were sequenced per donor among 398 genotyped donors of the cohort, with 15% to 20% of those sequences being non-productive. High-throughput TCR immunosequencing, statistical association of individual TCRs with disease status, and machine learning were combined to predict cytomegalovirus infection status. Typing coverage differed by locus: A, B, C, DRB1 and DQB1 were typed in about 620-640 donors, DQA1 in about 550, DPA1 in approximately 610, and DPB1 in 400 to 490. Of the 300 to 500 genotyped donors, 75% to 85% were placed in the genetic ancestry cluster associated with self-reported Caucasian donors.

General conclusions and limits of the study: Most TCR sequences were seen in very few donors, while some public TCRs were found in many individuals. According to the authors, the approach could potentially be generalized to other disease states and immunological phenotypes. Presence/absence analyses assumed roughly uniform sequencing depth across donors, an assumption that may not hold. Cytomegalovirus status was reported to be diagnosed by the classifier with high specificity and sensitivity in both the original and validation cohorts. Broadly in line with IMGT annotations, most TCR beta V segments showed up in productive rearrangements about 90% or about 30% of the time in an earlier analysis of a few hundred of the donors. A group of highly shared sequence variants was considered likely to be a technical artifact of the sequencing pipeline. In this cohort, only TCR beta chains were sequenced, and detectable features were limited by the absence of alpha or paired-chain data. Strong co-occurrence of HLA alleles, especially DR and DQ, made assigning TCR associations to individual alleles difficult. The 87-base-pair reads could not distinguish some IMGT-functional V segments, including TRBV6-2 and TRBV6-3, so those segments were excluded. Linkage disequilibrium might explain the correlated functional status among segregating V segments, but an unknown experimental factor could not be excluded. In a later analysis, several top co-occurrence clusters were reported to appear linked to parvovirus B19, influenza, CMV and Epstein-Barr virus. Immune exposure information for the cohort was limited to CMV serostatus. Because HLA typing was missing for some donors at each locus, association tests included only the typed subset. A later genetic analysis reported fewer N-insertions in productive TCRs among donors in an Asian-associated ancestry cluster than the approximately 700-donor mean. A total of 164 TCR beta chains were listed by the study as associated with cytomegalovirus. In a later analysis, TCR association rates were found to vary across HLA loci, with the most associated TCRs seen for DRB1 alleles and the fewest for HLA-C alleles. Most CMV-associated TCR beta chains appeared to be HLA-restricted in a later analysis, and the HLA associations seemed to be driven largely by CMV exposure. In vitro tests confirmed that a few of the cytomegalovirus-associated TCR beta chains recognize cytomegalovirus antigens. In a later analysis, HLA-associated TCR beta chains showed more clonal expansion and lower generation probabilities than non-associated chains that were equally common. V-gene and J-gene trimming of TCR beta chains was associated with a missense DCLRE1C variant in a later genetic analysis, and the association was replicated in an independent cohort. A further reported finding was that TCR beta sequences accurately predicted the HLA-A and HLA-B alleles for most subjects in the first cohort. A later analysis associated 16,951 TCR beta sequences with specific HLA alleles at a false discovery rate of 0.05. Over 15 rarely observed V segments, including chromosome 9 orphons, were excluded from the earlier analysis of a few hundred of the donors because counts were too low.

The library was produced with the immunoSEQ multiplex PCR assay. A mixture of 60 forward primers for TCR Vbeta segments and 13 reverse primers for TCR Jbeta segments was used in the multiplex PCR. A multiplex PCR assay on genomic DNA amplified the CDR3 region of rearranged TCR beta genes. On the Illumina HiSeq System, the amplified TCR beta libraries were sequenced as 87-base-pair reads. As for the original processing: A later analysis counted tens of millions of unique TCR beta chains across the 700 or so repertoires, and 9 million to 14 million of these chains were shared by at least two donors. A nearest-neighbor algorithm error-corrected the raw reads and collapsed the reads into unique sequences, merging closely related sequences to remove PCR and sequencing errors. CDR3 sequences were aligned to IMGT reference sequences to assign V, D and J gene segments. For a sequence to be retained, at least a six-nucleotide match to both a V gene segment and a J gene segment was required. Rearrangements were called productive when the CDR3 lacked stop codons and stayed in frame with V and J; all others were non-productive. CDR3 was defined by IMGT convention, running from the second conserved V-encoded cysteine to the conserved J-encoded phenylalanine. Sequences without an unambiguous match to a single V gene segment were excluded from the earlier analysis of a few hundred of the donors. In an earlier analysis of about 590 of the donors, a V segment was called functional when productive rearrangements were above 56.7%, and segregating when the standard deviation between donors exceeded 5%. A statistical classification framework was built to diagnose cytomegalovirus status from the catalog of TCR beta chain sequences. V and J gene assignment, in a later analysis, came from comparing TCR nucleotide sequences with IMGT/GENE-DB human TR gene sequences. A later analysis assigned CDR3 sequences and most-parsimonious VDJ recombination scenarios with the TCRdist pipeline. In a later analysis, every TCR beta chain was defined by the combination of its CDR3 amino acid sequence and its V-gene family, and reads without a unique V-gene family were dropped. In a later analysis, 500 to 700 highly shared, low-generation-probability nucleotide sequences were removed to address suspected cross-contamination and a sequencing artifact. In a later analysis, a clonal expansion index for each public chain was calculated from normalized within-repertoire ranks of inferred template counts. In a later analysis, generation probabilities were computed using a VDJ recombination model fitted to out-of-frame rearrangements, and the results were checked against IGoR. Hypergeometric tests were used in a later analysis to score TCR-TCR, TCR-HLA and TCR-CMV co-occurrence, with a repertoire-size bias correction applied to the TCR pairs. False discovery rates were estimated in a later analysis by permuting HLA or CMV assignments 20 times. In a later analysis, co-occurring TCRs were grouped using DBSCAN, and TCRdist sequence similarity was added for clustering within HLA-allele-positive subsets. Co-occurrence clustering excluded repertoires with fewer than 30,000 or more than 120,000 public chains, plus five with anomalous nucleotide sharing. Not all clones reach the TCRdb copy of this immuneACCESS table, which keeps in-frame sequences only. Checked studies attribute under half of the gap to unresolved V genes and leave the rest unexplained. Clonal size and the V and J genes are those of that table, whereas D and trimming came from the DNA. This sample lists some 170,000 clones; roughly 77% were detected once. Of the sample, 4.7% falls within the top ten clones.

The cohort comprised fewer than 750 healthy bone marrow donors. At the time of sampling, every cohort member was nominally healthy, though immune exposures that went unrecorded were likely present. The donor was CMV seropositive and belonged to the group of 250 to 300 seropositive cohort members. A peripheral blood sample was provided by each donor, and peripheral blood mononuclear cells were used for TCR beta sequencing. The Qiagen DNeasy Blood Extraction Kit was used to extract genomic DNA from the blood cell samples. As concerns this clone: Its antigen has not been determined. Base qualities are not at hand, and no much larger clone is one base apart.

The CDR3 sequence holds 13 residues, the cysteine and phenylalanine included. CDR3 DNA only is kept here, 39 bases in frame from base 1. For CDR1 and CDR2, the germline V gene (reference sequence) lists GTSNPN and SVGIG. Trimming takes 6 bases from V and 5 bases from J, and the germline ends sit 16 bases apart. What was sequenced was PBMCs. This TCR derives from a man younger than 35 in good health and CMV-seropositive. The V and J segments used are TRBV30 and TRBJ1-1, with TRBD1 tentatively as D gene (6 bases match). The bases read TGTGCCTGCCGCGGGGGCGGATGGACTGAAGCTTTCTTT. Its translation reads: CACRGGGWTEAFF.